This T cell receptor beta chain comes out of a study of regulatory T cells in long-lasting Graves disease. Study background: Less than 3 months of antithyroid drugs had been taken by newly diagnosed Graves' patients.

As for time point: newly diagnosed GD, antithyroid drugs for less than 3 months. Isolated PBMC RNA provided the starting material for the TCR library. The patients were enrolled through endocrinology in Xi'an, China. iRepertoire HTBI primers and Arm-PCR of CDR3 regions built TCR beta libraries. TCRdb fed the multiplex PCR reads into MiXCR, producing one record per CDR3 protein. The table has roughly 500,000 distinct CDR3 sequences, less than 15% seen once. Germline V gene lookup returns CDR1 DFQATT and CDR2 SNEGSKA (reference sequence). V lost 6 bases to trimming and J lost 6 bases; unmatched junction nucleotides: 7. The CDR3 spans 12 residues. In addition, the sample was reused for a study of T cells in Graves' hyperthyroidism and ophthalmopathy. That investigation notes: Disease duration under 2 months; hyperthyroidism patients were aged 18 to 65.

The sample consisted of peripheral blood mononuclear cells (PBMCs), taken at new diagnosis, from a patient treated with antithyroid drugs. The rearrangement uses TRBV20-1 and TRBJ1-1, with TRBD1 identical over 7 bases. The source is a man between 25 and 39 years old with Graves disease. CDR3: CSAPGGTSEAFF. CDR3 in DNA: TGCAGTGCCCCAGGGGGGACATCTGAAGCTTTCTTT.